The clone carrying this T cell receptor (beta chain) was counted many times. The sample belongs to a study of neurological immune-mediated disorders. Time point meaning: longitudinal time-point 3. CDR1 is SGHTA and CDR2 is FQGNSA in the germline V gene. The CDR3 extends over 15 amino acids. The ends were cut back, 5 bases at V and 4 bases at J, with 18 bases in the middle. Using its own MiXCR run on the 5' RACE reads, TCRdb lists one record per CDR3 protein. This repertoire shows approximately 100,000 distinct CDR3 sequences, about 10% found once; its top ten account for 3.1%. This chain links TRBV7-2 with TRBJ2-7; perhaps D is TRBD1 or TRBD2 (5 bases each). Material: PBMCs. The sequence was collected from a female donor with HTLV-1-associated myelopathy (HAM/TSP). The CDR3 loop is CASSQQAAPGYEQYF. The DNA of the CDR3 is TGTGCCAGCAGCCAACAGGCGGCCCCGGGGTACGAGCAGTACTTC.